The rows below give T cell receptor beta chains drawn from one sample of a study of blood T cell repertoires in COVID-19. Only in-frame clones appear in the TCRdb table, and some are missing; sequencing was by immunoSEQ multiplex PCR. The sample has about 85,000 clones, more than 75% seen once. Sequencing input: peripheral blood. Source of these receptors: a woman at least 80 years old with acute or convalescent COVID-19. CDR3s include the opening cysteine and the closing phenylalanine or tryptophan. The D gene is left open where the match is weak. Some rows have no size entry. The others give once, few or many, or a class for an expanded clone.

>TRBJ2-1|TRBD1|TRBV12-3/TRBV12-4|-
TGTGCCAGCAGCCAGGGGGCCCGGGAGCAGTTCTTC
CASSQGAREQFF
>TRBJ2-1|TRBD2|TRBV7-8|-
TGTGCCAGCAGCCCCCGGGGCGGGAGCTCCTACAATGAGCAGTTCTTC
CASSPRGGSSYNEQFF
>TRBJ2-1|TRBD2|TRBV6-5|-
TGTGCCAGCAAAGCTAGCGGGGGATTTTTCTTC
CASKASGGFFF
>TRBJ1-1|-|TRBV18|-
TGTGCCAGCTCACCACTGAGGGAGGGCACTGAAGCTTTCTTT
CASSPLREGTEAFF
>TRBJ1-1|TRBD1|TRBV29-1|-
TGCAGCGTTCACTTGGTGGGACAGCTAAACACTGAAGCTTTCTTT
CSVHLVGQLNTEAFF
>TRBJ2-1|-|TRBV7-9|-
TGTGCCAGCAGAATTGACCCGCAGGGTGAGCAGTTCTTC
CASRIDPQGEQFF
>TRBJ1-3|-|TRBV14|-
TGTGCCAGCAGCCAAGATCTCGGAGGGATAGGAAACACCATATATTTT
CASSQDLGGIGNTIYF
>TRBJ1-1|-|TRBV25-1|-
TGTGCCAGCAGTGAAAGGTGGAGAACTGAAGCTTTCTTT
CASSERWRTEAFF
>TRBJ2-1|TRBD2|TRBV6-6|-
TGTGCCAGCAGGCACCCCAGCGGGGTGGGAAATGAGCAGTTCTTC
CASRHPSGVGNEQFF
>TRBJ1-5|-|TRBV28|-
TGTGCCAGCGGCCCGGGGGGGAGTATCGCGCCCCAGCATTTT
CASGPGGSIAPQHF
>TRBJ2-7|-|TRBV5-1|-
TGCGCAAGCACTCACGCGGGGACCTACGAGCAGTACTTC
CASTHAGTYEQYF
>TRBJ2-1|-|TRBV28|-
TGTGCCAGCAGCCGGTCGGAGAGCTCCTACAATGAGCAGTTCTTC
CASSRSESSYNEQFF
>TRBJ1-2|-|TRBV12-3/TRBV12-4|-
TGTGCCAGCAGTTCTCTGGACAGCTATGGCTACACCTTC
CASSSLDSYGYTF
>TRBJ2-1|TRBD2|TRBV15|-
TGTGCCACCAGCAGGGAGCGGGGGACGTACAATGAGCAGTTCTTC
CATSRERGTYNEQFF
>TRBJ1-1|-|TRBV23-1|-
TGCGCCAGCAGTCAAAAGGGGTCCGGCATGAACACTGAAGCTTTCTTT
CASSQKGSGMNTEAFF
>TRBJ2-1|-|TRBV13|-
TGTGCCAGCAGCTTAGAAGTAATCCTAGATCGCAATGAGCAGTTCTTC
CASSLEVILDRNEQFF
>TRBJ2-1|-|TRBV21-1|-
TGTGCCAGCAGCAAAGATGAGACAGAAAACAATGAGCAGTTCTTC
CASSKDETENNEQFF
>TRBJ1-5|-|TRBV7-9|-
TGTGCCAGCAGCCGGACAGATGGTGTACAGCCCCAGCATTTT
CASSRTDGVQPQHF
>TRBJ2-2|TRBD1|TRBV5-1|-
TGCGCCAGCAGCTTGGGACAGGGGATTGTCGGGGAGCTGTTTTTT
CASSLGQGIVGELFF
>TRBJ2-7|-|TRBV20-1|-
TGCAGTGCTAGTAGGGCGGCAGGGGACTACGAGCAGTACTTC
CSASRAAGDYEQYF
>TRBJ2-7|-|TRBV11-2|-
TGTGCCAGCAGCTTAGATGGGAGCTCCTACGAGCAGTACTTC
CASSLDGSSYEQYF
>TRBJ2-1|-|TRBV5-8|-
TGTGCCAGCAGGAGAGGTACTAGTGAGCAGTTCTTC
CASRRGTSEQFF
>TRBJ1-2|TRBD1|TRBV19|-
TGTGCCAGTAGTATATCACAGGGGGCCCGGGGCTACACCTTC
CASSISQGARGYTF
>TRBJ1-1|-|TRBV12-5|-
TGTGCTAGTGGTTTAGGCGTGGCGGTCCAGAACACTGAAGCTTTCTTT
CASGLGVAVQNTEAFF
>TRBJ2-2|-|TRBV27|-
TGTGCCAGCAGTCGGGGGACCGGGGAGCTGTTTTTT
CASSRGTGELFF
>TRBJ2-1|TRBD2|TRBV7-2|-
TGTGCCAGCAGCTTAGTTCGACTAGCGGGAAGGGATGAGCAGTTCTTC
CASSLVRLAGRDEQFF
>TRBJ2-1|-|TRBV2|-
TGTGCCAGCACTCTAGCGTATTACAATGAGCAGTTCTTC
CASTLAYYNEQFF
>TRBJ2-5|-|TRBV5-8|-
TGTGCCAGCAGCTTGGGGTCAGTCCGGGTGGCCCAGTACTTC
CASSLGSVRVAQYF
>TRBJ1-2|-|TRBV11-2|-
TGTGCCAGCAGCACCGGACAGTATGGCTACACCTTC
CASSTGQYGYTF
>TRBJ2-7|-|TRBV6-5|-
TGTGCCAGCAGTTATTTAGTGGGGCGGGAGCAGTACTTC
CASSYLVGREQYF
>TRBJ1-1|-|TRBV6-1|-
TGTGCCAGCAGTGAGTGGGCCTCTGAAGCTTTCTTT
CASSEWASEAFF
>TRBJ1-6|-|TRBV21-1|-
-
CASSRWGQGADSPLHF
>TRBJ2-1|TRBD2|TRBV9|-
TGTGCCAGCAGCGTCGGGACTAGCGGGAGACGGAGTCTTTACAATGAGCAGTTCTTC
CASSVGTSGRRSLYNEQFF
>TRBJ1-3|TRBD1|TRBV6-5|-
TGTGCCAGCCAGACAGGGAGCTCTGGAAACACCATATATTTT
CASQTGSSGNTIYF
>TRBJ1-1|TRBD1|TRBV28|-
TGTGCCAGCAGGCTGGACAGGGTCACTGAAGCTTTCTTT
CASRLDRVTEAFF
>TRBJ2-4|-|TRBV3-1/TRBV3-2|-
TGTGCCAGCAGCCGTAGGGGGTCCAAAAACATTCAGTACTTC
CASSRRGSKNIQYF
>TRBJ2-1|-|TRBV6-4|few
TGTGCCAGCAGTCCCAACTCCAGGGGCTTCAATGAGCAGTTCTTC
CASSPNSRGFNEQFF
>TRBJ1-2|-|TRBV4-1|-
TGCGCCAGCAGCCAAGAAGATAGCTTCTCGAACTATGGCTACACCTTC
CASSQEDSFSNYGYTF
>TRBJ1-3|-|TRBV5-1|-
TGCGCCAGCAGCTTGGTGCCGGTCCTCTCTGGAAACACCATATATTTT
CASSLVPVLSGNTIYF
>TRBJ1-1|-|TRBV4-1|few
TGCGCCAGCAGCCAACAGGGGATCACTGAAGCTTTCTTT
CASSQQGITEAFF
>TRBJ2-3|TRBD2|TRBV28|-
TGTGCCAGCAGTTTCTTAGCGGGAACAGATACGCAGTATTTT
CASSFLAGTDTQYF